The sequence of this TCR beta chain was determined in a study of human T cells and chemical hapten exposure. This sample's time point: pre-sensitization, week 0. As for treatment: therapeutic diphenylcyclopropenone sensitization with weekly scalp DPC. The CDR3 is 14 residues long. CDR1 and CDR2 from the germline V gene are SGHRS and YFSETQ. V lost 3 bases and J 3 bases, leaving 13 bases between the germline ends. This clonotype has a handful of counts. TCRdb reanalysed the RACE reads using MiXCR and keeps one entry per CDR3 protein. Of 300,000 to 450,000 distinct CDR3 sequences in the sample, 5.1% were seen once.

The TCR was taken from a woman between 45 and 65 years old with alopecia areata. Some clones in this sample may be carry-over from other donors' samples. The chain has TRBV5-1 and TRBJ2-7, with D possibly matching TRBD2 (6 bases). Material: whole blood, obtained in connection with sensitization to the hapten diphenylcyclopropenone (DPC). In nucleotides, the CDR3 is TGCGCCAGCAGCTCGGGGGACCACCTCTACGAGCAGTACTTC. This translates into CASSSGDHLYEQYF.